The 17 T cell receptor beta chains given below trace back to one sample, sequenced in a study of blood T cell repertoires in COVID-19 (dated by TCRdb to about 2020). Receptor amplification or capture employed the immunoSEQ multiplex PCR assay. The clones in this table, taken by TCRdb from immuneACCESS, are in-frame only. Not every clone is retained; where verified, under half of the shortfall comes from an unresolved V gene, and the cause of the rest is unknown. The sample contains tens of thousands of clones, more than 80% of them found a single time. The leading ten clones occupy roughly 15% of the sample. Input material: peripheral blood. These receptors were taken from a man aged 80 or over with acute or convalescent COVID-19.

There are a few counts of this clone. V and J are TRBV7-9 and TRBJ1-2; TRBD1 aligns across 7 bases. The CDR3 runs 13 residues. From germline, CDR1 is SEHNR and CDR2 FQNEAQ (reference sequence). The ends lost 5 bases at V and 8 bases at J; junction bases unmatched: 8. The CDR3 loop reads CASSPGGEWGYTF. The CDR3 DNA reads as TGTGCCAGCAGCCCAGGGGGAGAATGGGGCTACACCTTC.

CDR3 sequence: CASSNRGQNTEAFF. The CDR3 DNA follows: TGTGCCAGCAGCAACAGGGGTCAGAACACTGAAGCTTTCTTT. The chain links TRBV3-1 (or the pseudogene TRBV3-2) to TRBJ1-1, with 7 nucleotides matching TRBD1. Germline-derived CDR1 and CDR2 are LGHDT and YNNKEL (reference sequence). CDR3 length: 14 residues. V lost 5 bases to trimming and J lost 1 base; unmatched junction nucleotides: 4.

V is TRBV7-2 and J is TRBJ2-2; 7 nucleotides line up with TRBD2. The germline V gene encodes CDR1 SGHTA and CDR2 FQGNSA. The CDR3 is 17 amino acids. V lost 4 bases to trimming and J lost 4 bases; unmatched junction nucleotides: 12. The CDR3 DNA sequence: TGTGCCAGCAGCTGGGCGACTAGTTGGGAGGGCACCGGGGAGCTGTTTTTT. It yields the protein CASSWATSWEGTGELFF.

The chain carries TRBV16 and TRBJ1-5; 7 bases map to TRBD1. The CDR3 consists of 15 residues. With V trimmed by 2 bases and J by 3 bases, 4 bases remained unmatched. The germline CDR1 and CDR2 sequences are KGHSY and FQNENV. The CDR3, as DNA: TGTGCCAGCAGCCAAGAGACAGGGCCCAATCAGCCCCAGCATTTT. This translates into CASSQETGPNQPQHF.

This clone occurred a few times. The CDR3 spells CASSGALGGGRDTQYF. The CDR3 DNA reads as TGCGCCAGCAGCGGTGCGCTCGGGGGGGGCCGGGATACGCAGTATTTT. The V call is TRBV5-1, the J call TRBJ2-3; 8 nucleotides align to TRBD2. Germline V gene data show CDR1 as SGHRS and CDR2 as YFSETQ. The CDR3 spans 16 residues. Trimming took 4 bases from V and 6 from J; bases not matched to a gene: 13.

Written as DNA, the CDR3 is TGCGCCAGCAGCTTGTCGGACATACCAGATACGCAGTATTTT. It codes for CASSLSDIPDTQYF. V is TRBV5-1 and J is TRBJ2-3; D is perhaps TRBD1 (5 bases). The CDR3 runs 14 residues. Germline lookup yields CDR1 SGHRS and CDR2 YFSETQ. The V end was cut by 1 base, the J end by 4 bases, with 10 bases between.

The rearrangement uses TRBV6-1 and TRBJ2-7; 11 bases align to TRBD1. V shed 1 base and J 3 bases; nucleotides not matched to a gene: 2. Looked up from germline, CDR1 is MNHNS and CDR2 is SASEGT. The CDR3 is made up of 15 amino acids. This CDR3 reads CASSEGGQGGYEQYF. The CDR3 nucleotides read TGTGCCAGCAGTGAAGGGGGACAGGGGGGCTACGAGCAGTACTTC.

The chain is built from TRBV19 and TRBJ2-2; D is undetermined. The CDR3 totals 14 residues. Between the trimmed V and J ends, which lost 3 bases and 4 bases, there was a span of 9 bases. The germline V gene encodes CDR1 LNHDA and CDR2 SQIVND (reference sequence). The CDR3 loop reads CASSIRAGTGELFF. The CDR3 bases are TGTGCCAGTAGTATTAGAGCAGGCACCGGGGAGCTGTTTTTT. Looking up the rest from reference TRBV19 and TRBJ2-2 gives the full variable domain: DGGITQSPKYLFRKEGQNVTLSCEQNLNHDAMYWYRQDPGQGLRLIYYSQIVNDFQKGDIAEGYSVSREKKESFPLTVTSAQKNPTAFYLCASSIRAGTGELFFGEGSRLTVL.

The V call is TRBV7-8, the J call TRBJ2-1, with 9 positions matching TRBD1. This CDR3 has 16 residues. Germline lookup yields CDR1 SGHVS and CDR2 FQNEAQ. V dropped 0 bases and J dropped 6; count of bases not matched to a gene: 6. DNA for the CDR3: TGTGCCAGCAGCTTAGCGGGGACAGGGTTAATCAATGAGCAGTTCTTC. The encoded protein is CASSLAGTGLINEQFF. The full variable domain, with the rest looked up from reference TRBV7-8 and TRBJ2-1, is GAGVSQSPRYKVAKRGQDVALRCDPISGHVSLFWYQQALGQGPEFLTYFQNEAQLDKSGLPSDRFFAERPEGSVSTLKIQRTQQEDSAVYLCASSLAGTGLINEQFFGPGTRLTVL.

The rearrangement uses TRBV10-3 and TRBJ2-5; perhaps TRBD1 as D (6 bases). This CDR3 has 15 amino acids. V dropped 5 bases and J dropped 1 base, with 14 bases sitting between them. Looked up from germline, CDR1 is ENHRY and CDR2 is SYGVKD. The CDR3 loop reads CAISPRQGPQETQYF. The CDR3 DNA is TGTGCCATCAGTCCTAGGCAGGGGCCCCAAGAGACCCAGTACTTC.

This clone was seen just once. This chain uses TRBV19 with TRBJ1-5; D is perhaps TRBD1 (5 bases). The CDR3 runs 14 residues. Trimming removed 4 bases at V and 11 bases at J, with 18 bases between. Germline CDR1 reads LNHDA; CDR2 reads SQIVND (reference sequence). The CDR3 nucleotides read TGTGCCAGTAGTAACCAGGGAACCCGGGGGACCCAGCATTTT. Translation gives CASSNQGTRGTQHF.

On this clone itself: The sample contains more than one DNA sequence encoding this CDR3. The chain links TRBV18 to TRBJ1-5; possible D gene TRBD1, 5 bases. The CDR3 runs 13 residues. The V gene's germline CDR1 is KGHSH and CDR2 LQKENI. Trimming took off 2 bases at V and 4 bases at J, with 6 bases between the two ends. The CDR3 protein is CASSPGGNQPQHF. The CDR3 DNA is TGTGCCAGCTCACCAGGGGGGAATCAGCCCCAGCATTTT.

The chain carries TRBV24-1 and TRBJ2-1, with TRBD2 matching 13 bases. The trim removed 2 bases at V and 9 bases at J, leaving 3 bases unmatched. The V gene's germline CDR1 is KGHDR and CDR2 SFDVKD. This CDR3 has 15 amino acids. CDR3 loop: CATSDSLAGGAEQFF. Written as DNA, the CDR3 is TGTGCCACCAGTGATTCACTAGCGGGGGGGGCTGAGCAGTTCTTC.

The V gene is TRBV18, the J gene TRBJ2-5; D might be TRBD2 (6 bases). V gave up 2 bases and J gave up 4 bases, with 11 bases separating them. The CDR3 length is 14 residues. From germline, CDR1 is KGHSH and CDR2 LQKENI. CDR3 region: CASSPSRGGETQYF. The CDR3 DNA follows: TGTGCCAGCTCACCATCGCGGGGAGGAGAGACCCAGTACTTC. Together with reference TRBV18 and TRBJ2-5, the CDR3 gives the full variable domain: NAGVMQNPRHLVRRRGQEARLRCSPMKGHSHVYWYRQLPEEGLKFMVYLQKENIIDESGMPKERFSAEFPKEGPSILRIQQVVRGDSAAYFCASSPSRGGETQYFGPGTRLLVL.

This chain uses TRBV3-1 (or the pseudogene TRBV3-2) with TRBJ1-1; 11 bases fit TRBD1. J lost 11 bases, V lost 4 bases, and 6 bases had no gene match. Germline loops: CDR1 LGHDT, CDR2 YNNKEL (reference sequence). The CDR3 extends over 13 amino acids. In DNA, the CDR3 is TGTGCCAGCAGCCCTGGACAGGGGGCATGGGCTTTCTTT. As protein: CASSPGQGAWAFF.

The chain links TRBV30 to TRBJ2-2, with 7 bases identical to TRBD1. Germline CDR1 GTSNPN, CDR2 SVGIG (reference sequence). This CDR3 has 15 amino acids. V was pared by 3 bases and J by 0 bases, with 4 bases of the junction left unmatched. The CDR3 DNA sequence: TGTGCCTGGAGCACCGGGACAGCGAACACCGGGGAGCTGTTTTTT. Its translation: CAWSTGTANTGELFF.

The V call is TRBV28, the J call TRBJ1-5; D may be TRBD1 (5 bases). Trimming removed 6 bases at V and 7 bases at J, with 10 bases between. The CDR3 has 12 amino acids. Germline V lookup: CDR1 MDHEN, CDR2 SYDVKM. In nucleotides, the CDR3 is TGTGCCAGCAGCTCAAGGACACAGCCCCAGCATTTT. Its protein is CASSSRTQPQHF. Using reference TRBV28 and TRBJ1-5 for the parts outside the CDR3, the full variable domain is DVKVTQSSRYLVKRTGEKVFLECVQDMDHENMFWYRQDPGLGLRLIYFSYDVKMKEKGDIPEGYSVSREKKERFSLILESASTNQTSMYLCASSSRTQPQHFGDGTRLSIL.